This T cell receptor beta chain was observed in a study of graft-versus-host responses after intestinal transplantation. Across the whole study: Induction with anti-thymocyte globulin, then tacrolimus and steroids for around three years, was given to all recipients.

Broader study findings: Among circulating GvH clones, peak levels were associated with early post-transplant declines in HvG clones. Present in recipient marrow, GvH clones included some that appeared first in ileum or blood.

Sequencing was performed with immunoSEQ multiplex PCR; in TCRdb, only in-frame clones are kept and a portion is missing. This sample carries roughly 39,000 clones, roughly 96% of them seen once, and the ten largest clones take roughly 0.22%. Regarding this clone: Antigen: not known.

The CDR3 loop spans 16 amino acids. V lost 6 bases, J lost 2 bases, and 12 bases stayed unmatched. Per germline, CDR1 MDHEN and CDR2 SYDVKM. The specimen was unstimulated CD8+ T cells sorted from spleen or lymph node cells, collected before transplant. The TCR was taken from a human donor who was the organ donor for an intestinal transplant. The V and J genes are TRBV28 and TRBJ2-7, with TRBD1 identical over 8 bases. The CDR3 is CASSPPDRGHAYEQYF. The DNA for the CDR3 is TGTGCCAGCAGCCCGCCTGACAGGGGCCATGCCTACGAGCAGTACTTC. Complete variable domain (other parts from reference TRBV28 and TRBJ2-7): DVKVTQSSRYLVKRTGEKVFLECVQDMDHENMFWYRQDPGLGLRLIYFSYDVKMKEKGDIPEGYSVSREKKERFSLILESASTNQTSMYLCASSPPDRGHAYEQYFGPGTRLTVT.